The 10 T cell receptor beta chains below come from one sample, sequenced in a study of Graves' ophthalmopathy and Graves' hyperthyroidism. As the template, RNA transcripts were used to amplify TCR beta CDR3 regions. First-round RT-PCR used HTBI primers; second-round multiplex PCR followed. MiXCR was run by TCRdb on the multiplex PCR reads, yielding one entry per CDR3 protein. The sample comprises roughly 400,000 distinct CDR3 sequences, 15% of which are singletons, and about 7% rests with the top ten. The material sequenced was peripheral blood. These receptors came from a woman between 18 and 30 years old with stable Graves' hyperthyroidism.

This clonotype was observed many times. Since a much larger clone is just one base distant, this may be a read error. The CDR3 end shows no conserved phenylalanine or tryptophan, and so a read error is likely. V usage is TRBV6-5 and J usage is TRBJ1-1, with D unresolved. Per germline, CDR1 MNHEY and CDR2 SVGAGI. V was pared by 2 bases and J by 3 bases, with 10 bases between. CDR3 size: 14 residues. CDR3 residues: CASSYGSWDTEAFL. The CDR3 DNA follows: TGTGCCAGCAGTTACGGGAGCTGGGACACTGAAGCTTTCCTT.

This clonotype was recorded a few times. This chain uses TRBV11-3 with TRBJ1-6; no clear D gene. CDR1 and CDR2 from the germline V gene are SGHNT and YENEEA. The CDR3 spans 14 residues. V shed 3 bases and J shed 5 bases, with 8 bases lying between them. CDR3 region: CASSLRAHNSPLHF. In DNA form, the CDR3 reads TGTGCCAGCAGCTTGAGGGCCCATAATTCACCCCTCCACTTT.

This clonotype was seen many times. The chain carries TRBV18 and TRBJ2-7, with D hard to call. Germline loops: CDR1 KGHSH, CDR2 LQKENI. V was clipped by 3 bases and J by 4 bases, with 13 bases between them. The CDR3 extends over 14 amino acids. The DNA for the CDR3 is TGTGCCAGCTCACCGTCGGCAACCCAGTACGAGCAGTACTTC. Its protein product is CASSPSATQYEQYF.

In its sample, this clonotype was seen many times. The V gene is TRBV19, the J gene TRBJ1-2; D unclear. The V end was cut by 4 bases, the J end by 7 bases, with 16 bases between. Germline CDR1 LNHDA, CDR2 SQIVND (reference sequence). CDR3 size: 14 residues. CDR3 region: CASSSPASFGGYTF. DNA for the CDR3: TGTGCCAGTAGTAGTCCGGCCAGTTTTGGTGGCTACACCTTC.

This clonotype has at least ten counts. The rearrangement uses TRBV12-3 or TRBV12-4 and TRBJ1-1; D uncertain. V lost 0 bases and J 0 bases, leaving 14 bases between the germline ends. This CDR3 spans 17 amino acids. The CDR3 spells CASSLAFEHWMNTEAFF. As DNA, the CDR3 is TGTGCCAGCAGTTTAGCGTTCGAACACTGGATGAACACTGAAGCTTTCTTT.

The V gene is TRBV7-2, the J gene TRBJ1-3; D unresolved. Deletions cut 5 bases from V and 0 bases from J, with 11 bases between. The CDR3 is 15 residues long. Germline-derived CDR1 and CDR2 are SGHTA and FQGNSA. CDR3 in amino acids: CASSTTATSGNTIYF. CDR3 sequence (DNA): TGTGCCAGCAGCACGACCGCGACCTCTGGAAACACCATATATTTT.

The V call is TRBV11-2, the J call TRBJ2-7, with TRBD1 as a possible D gene (5 bases). Between the trimmed V and J ends, which lost 4 bases and 1 base, there was a span of 17 bases. The CDR3 loop spans 16 amino acids. Germline lookup yields CDR1 SGHAT and CDR2 FQNNGV. The CDR3 loop reads CASSSLGRVQSYEQYF. The CDR3 nucleotides are TGTGCCAGCAGCTCACTGGGCAGGGTTCAGTCCTACGAGCAGTACTTC.

This clonotype was observed many times. V and J are TRBV10-1 and TRBJ2-7, with TRBD1 identical over 9 bases. The V gene's germline CDR1 is WNHNN and CDR2 SYGVQD (reference sequence). Trimming took 4 bases from V and 4 from J; bases not matched to a gene: 2. The CDR3 spans 13 residues. Here the CDR3 reads CASSAGTGYEQYF. The CDR3 nucleotides read TGCGCCAGCAGTGCCGGGACAGGGTACGAGCAGTACTTC.

V and J are TRBV5-1 and TRBJ1-2; 9 bases line up with TRBD1. CDR3 size: 20 residues. From germline, CDR1 is SGHRS and CDR2 YFSETQ. V trimming: 2 bases; J trimming: 0 bases; junction bases outside the gene matches: 17. CDR3 amino acids: CASSFVSHLTGGVSNYGYTF. The CDR3 DNA is TGCGCCAGCAGCTTTGTTTCACACTTGACAGGGGGAGTTTCTAACTATGGCTACACCTTC.

The chain recombines TRBV12-3 or TRBV12-4 with TRBJ2-5; 16 bases align to TRBD2. The CDR3 is 15 residues long. The V and J ends lost 6 bases and 8 bases, in that order; junction bases with no gene match: 6. The chain's CDR3 is CASRSGTSGGATQYF. The CDR3 nucleotides are TGTGCCAGCAGAAGCGGGACTAGCGGGGGGGCCACCCAGTACTTC.